The T cell receptor (beta chain) described here comes from a study of cytomegalovirus exposure and HLA in healthy donors. As for this clone: The antigen is undetermined.

The study, taken as a whole, reports: Earlier analysis found most TCR beta V segments productive about 90% or about 30% of the time.

V lost 4 bases to trimming and J lost 3 bases; unmatched junction nucleotides: 7. CDR3 length: 15 residues. From germline, CDR1 is MNHEY and CDR2 SMNVEV (reference sequence). Primers for the PCR totalled 60 Vbeta and 13 Jbeta. Clones were sequenced by immunoSEQ multiplex PCR, and TCRdb holds only the in-frame ones, with some missing. The profile shows about 110,000 clones, around 85% of them singletons. The chain uses TRBV27 and TRBJ1-2; TRBD1 matches 8 bases. The sequenced sample consisted of PBMCs. The TCR sequence derives from a man aged 25-45 years in good health and CMV-seropositive. As DNA, the CDR3 is TGTGCCAGCAGTTCGAGACAGGGGTTCGACTATGGCTACACCTTC. This encodes CASSSRQGFDYGYTF.